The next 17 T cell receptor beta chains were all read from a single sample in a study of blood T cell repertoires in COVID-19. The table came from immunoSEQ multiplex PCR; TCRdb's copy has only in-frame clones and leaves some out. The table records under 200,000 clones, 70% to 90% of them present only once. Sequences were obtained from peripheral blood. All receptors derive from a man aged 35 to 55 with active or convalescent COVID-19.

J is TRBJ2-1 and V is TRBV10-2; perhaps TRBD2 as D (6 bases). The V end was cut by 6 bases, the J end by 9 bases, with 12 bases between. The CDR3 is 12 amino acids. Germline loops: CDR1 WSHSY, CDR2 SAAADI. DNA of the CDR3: TGCGCCAGCAGGGGGACTTCCGGTGAGCAGTTCTTC. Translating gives CASRGTSGEQFF.

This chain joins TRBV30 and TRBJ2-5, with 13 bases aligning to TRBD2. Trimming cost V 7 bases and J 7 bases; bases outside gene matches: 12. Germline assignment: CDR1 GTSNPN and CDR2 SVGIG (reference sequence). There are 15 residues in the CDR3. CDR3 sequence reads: CAFTGTSGARGTQYF. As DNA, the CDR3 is TGTGCCTTTACCGGGACTAGCGGGGCCCGGGGGACCCAGTACTTC.

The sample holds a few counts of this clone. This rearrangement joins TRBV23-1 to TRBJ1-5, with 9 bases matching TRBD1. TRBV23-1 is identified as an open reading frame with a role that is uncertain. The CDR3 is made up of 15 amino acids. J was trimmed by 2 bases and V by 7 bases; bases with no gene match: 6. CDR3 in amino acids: CASNEDRGGNQPQHF. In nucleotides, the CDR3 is TGCGCCAGCAACGAGGACAGGGGAGGCAATCAGCCCCAGCATTTT.

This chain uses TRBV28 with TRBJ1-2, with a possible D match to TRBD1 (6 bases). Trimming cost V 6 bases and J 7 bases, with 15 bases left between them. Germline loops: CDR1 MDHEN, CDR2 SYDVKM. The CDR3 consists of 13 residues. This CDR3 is CASRPSGEGGYTF. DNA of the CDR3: TGTGCCAGCAGGCCTTCAGGGGAAGGTGGCTACACCTTC.

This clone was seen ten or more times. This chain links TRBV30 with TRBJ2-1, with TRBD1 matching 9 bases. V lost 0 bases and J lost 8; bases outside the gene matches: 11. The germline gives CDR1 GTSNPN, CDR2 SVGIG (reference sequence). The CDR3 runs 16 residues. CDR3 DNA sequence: TGTGCCTGGAGTGTACCACCGGGACAGGGTCGCGATGAGCAGTTCTTC. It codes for CAWSVPPGQGRDEQFF.

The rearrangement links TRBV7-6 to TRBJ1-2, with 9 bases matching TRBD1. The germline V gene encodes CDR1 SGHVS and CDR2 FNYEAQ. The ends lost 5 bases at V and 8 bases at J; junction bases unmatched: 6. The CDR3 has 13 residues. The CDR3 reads CASSPGDRGGYTF. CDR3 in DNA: TGTGCCAGCAGCCCAGGTGACAGGGGGGGCTACACCTTC. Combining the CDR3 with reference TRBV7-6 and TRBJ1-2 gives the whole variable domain GAGVSQSPRYKVTKRGQDVALRCDPISGHVSLYWYRQALGQGPEFLTYFNYEAQQDKSGLPNDRFSAERPEGSISTLTIQRTEQRDSAMYRCASSPGDRGGYTFGSGTRLTVV.

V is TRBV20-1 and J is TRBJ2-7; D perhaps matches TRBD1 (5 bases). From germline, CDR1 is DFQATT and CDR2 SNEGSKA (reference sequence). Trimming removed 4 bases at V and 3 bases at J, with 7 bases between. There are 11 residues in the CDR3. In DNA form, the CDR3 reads TGCAGTGCTACGGACAACTACGAGCAGTACTTC. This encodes CSATDNYEQYF.

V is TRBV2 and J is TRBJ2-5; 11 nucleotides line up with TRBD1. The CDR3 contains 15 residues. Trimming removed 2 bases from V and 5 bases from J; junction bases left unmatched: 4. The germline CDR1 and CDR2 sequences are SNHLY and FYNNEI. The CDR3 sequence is CASSEWGQGGETQYF. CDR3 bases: TGTGCCAGCAGTGAATGGGGACAGGGGGGCGAGACCCAGTACTTC.

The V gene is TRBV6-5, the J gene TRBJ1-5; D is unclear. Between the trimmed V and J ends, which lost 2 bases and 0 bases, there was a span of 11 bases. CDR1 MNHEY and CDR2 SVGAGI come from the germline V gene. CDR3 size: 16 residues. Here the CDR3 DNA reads TGTGCCAGCAGTTACATTGTGGGAGGTAGCAATCAGCCCCAGCATTTT. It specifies CASSYIVGGSNQPQHF.

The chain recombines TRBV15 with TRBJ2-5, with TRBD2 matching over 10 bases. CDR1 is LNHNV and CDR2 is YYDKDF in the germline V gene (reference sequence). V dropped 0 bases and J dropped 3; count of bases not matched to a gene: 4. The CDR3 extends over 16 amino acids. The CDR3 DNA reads TGTGCCACCAGCAGAGACCCTAGCGGGGGAAAAGAGACCCAGTACTTC. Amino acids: CATSRDPSGGKETQYF. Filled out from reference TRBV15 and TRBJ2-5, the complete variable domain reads DAMVIQNPRYQVTQFGKPVTLSCSQTLNHNVMYWYQQKSSQAPKLLFHYYDKDFNNEADTPDNFQSRRPNTSFCFLDIRSPGLGDTAMYLCATSRDPSGGKETQYFGPGTRLLVL.

Here the CDR3 reads CASSWERGPFWPQHF. The DNA of the CDR3 is TGTGCCAGCAGTTGGGAGAGAGGACCTTTTTGGCCCCAGCATTTT. J is TRBJ1-5 and V is TRBV27; no clear D. Trimming shortened V by 4 bases and J by 9 bases, and 19 bases separated the two germline ends. The CDR3 consists of 15 residues. Germline V gives CDR1 MNHEY, CDR2 SMNVEV (reference sequence).

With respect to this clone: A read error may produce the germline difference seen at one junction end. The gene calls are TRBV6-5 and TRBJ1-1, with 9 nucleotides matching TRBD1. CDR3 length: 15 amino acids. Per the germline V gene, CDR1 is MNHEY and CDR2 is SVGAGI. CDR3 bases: TGTGCCAGCAGTTCCTCCGGGACAGGGTCGACTGGAGCTTTCTTT. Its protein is CASSSSGTGSTGAFF.

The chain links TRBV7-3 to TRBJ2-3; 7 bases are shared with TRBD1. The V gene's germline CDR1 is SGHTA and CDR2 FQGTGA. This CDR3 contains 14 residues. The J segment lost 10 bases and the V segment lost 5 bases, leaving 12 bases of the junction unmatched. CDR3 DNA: TGTGCCAGCAGCCCCCACCGGGACAGCCCACCGCAGTATTTT. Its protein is CASSPHRDSPPQYF.

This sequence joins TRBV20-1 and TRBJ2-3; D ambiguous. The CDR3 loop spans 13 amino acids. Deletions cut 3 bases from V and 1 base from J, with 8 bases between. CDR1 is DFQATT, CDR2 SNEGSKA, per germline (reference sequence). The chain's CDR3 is CSASFSGTDTQYF. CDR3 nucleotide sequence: TGCAGTGCTAGTTTTTCTGGCACAGATACGCAGTATTTT.

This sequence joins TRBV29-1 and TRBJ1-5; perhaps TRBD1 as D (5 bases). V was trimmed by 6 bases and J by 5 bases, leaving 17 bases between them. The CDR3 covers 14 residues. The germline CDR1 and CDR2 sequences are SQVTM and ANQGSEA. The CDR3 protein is CSVVTGTAYQPQHF. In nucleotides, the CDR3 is TGCAGCGTCGTAACCGGGACTGCCTATCAGCCCCAGCATTTT.

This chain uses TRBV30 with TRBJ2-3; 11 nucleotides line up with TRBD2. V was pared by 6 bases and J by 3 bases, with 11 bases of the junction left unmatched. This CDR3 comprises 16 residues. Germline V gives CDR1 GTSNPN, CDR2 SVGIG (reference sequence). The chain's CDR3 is CACLKTSGGWTDTQYF. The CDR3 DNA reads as TGTGCCTGTCTCAAAACTAGCGGGGGATGGACAGATACGCAGTATTTT.

CDR3: CASSVRPRDRGPYNEQFF. For the CDR3, the DNA is TGTGCCAGTAGTGTCCGTCCCCGGGACAGGGGCCCCTACAATGAGCAGTTCTTC. The rearrangement links TRBV19 to TRBJ2-1; 10 nucleotides agree with TRBD1. Unmatched junction bases numbered 12, after V lost 5 bases and J lost 2 bases. Germline loops: CDR1 LNHDA, CDR2 SQIVND (reference sequence). The CDR3 sequence is 18 residues long.